The sequence of this T cell receptor (beta chain) was determined in a study of T cells after yellow fever vaccination. Study-wide results and caveats: Peaking on day 5 versus 15, the secondary response was faster but weaker. Post-booster repertoires again held most primary-vaccination clones (approximately 96% CD4, 80% to 90% CD8). Contamination by abundant bulk-population clonotypes could be present in FACS-sorted repertoires.

Making TCR cDNA involved 5'RACE template switching, which added UMIs and a universal primer site. TCRdb independently ran MiXCR on the 5' RACE reads; one entry per CDR3 protein. The repertoire holds approximately 330,000 distinct CDR3 sequences, with about 4% as singletons. Unmatched junction bases numbered 6, after V lost 6 bases and J lost 0 bases. The germline V gene encodes CDR1 DFQATT and CDR2 SNEGSKA (reference sequence). The CDR3 extends over 14 amino acids. A word on this clonotype: What it recognizes is unknown.

The TCR sequence derives from a man between 18 and 35 years old who received the YFV17D yellow fever vaccine. The source was PBMCs, collected 5 days after the yellow fever booster vaccination. The V and J genes are TRBV20-1 and TRBJ2-7; TRBD2 agrees at 9 bases. CDR3 residues: CSAVSGGLSYEQYF. For the CDR3, the DNA is TGCAGTGCGGTTAGCGGGGGCCTCTCCTACGAGCAGTACTTC.